This TCR beta chain emerged from a study of shared clonotypes between healthy human individuals. Across the study: Each donor contributed plates that comprised three CD4 naive, three CD4 memory, two CD8 naive and one CD8 memory. Points from the study as a whole: Naive subsets usually exceeded memory subsets in estimated richness.

As for this clone: The target antigen is unknown.

Repertoires were generated with immunoSEQ multiplex PCR, while TCRdb's copy carries only in-frame clones and drops some. Here the sample spans 2 million to 2.5 million clones, about 94% being singletons. Sequenced material: naive CD4+ T cells sorted from blood. Subset noted: CD45RA+ positively selected. The origin of this receptor is a young man in good health.

In nucleotides, the CDR3 is TGTGCCAGCAGCTTAGGGAGAGGGGTTTATAATTCACCCCTCCACTTT. Translating it yields CASSLGRGVYNSPLHF. V gene TRBV11-2 combines with J gene TRBJ1-6, with D perhaps matching TRBD1 (5 bases). The CDR3 contains 16 residues. V lost 1 base and J lost 4, with 11 bases in between. The germline gives CDR1 SGHAT, CDR2 FQNNGV. Full variable domain (outside the CDR3, taken from reference TRBV11-2 and TRBJ1-6): EAGVAQSPRYKIIEKRQSVAFWCNPISGHATLYWYQQILGQGPKLLIQFQNNGVVDDSQLPKDRFSAERLKGVDSTLKIQPAKLEDSAVYLCASSLGRGVYNSPLHFGNGTRLTVT.